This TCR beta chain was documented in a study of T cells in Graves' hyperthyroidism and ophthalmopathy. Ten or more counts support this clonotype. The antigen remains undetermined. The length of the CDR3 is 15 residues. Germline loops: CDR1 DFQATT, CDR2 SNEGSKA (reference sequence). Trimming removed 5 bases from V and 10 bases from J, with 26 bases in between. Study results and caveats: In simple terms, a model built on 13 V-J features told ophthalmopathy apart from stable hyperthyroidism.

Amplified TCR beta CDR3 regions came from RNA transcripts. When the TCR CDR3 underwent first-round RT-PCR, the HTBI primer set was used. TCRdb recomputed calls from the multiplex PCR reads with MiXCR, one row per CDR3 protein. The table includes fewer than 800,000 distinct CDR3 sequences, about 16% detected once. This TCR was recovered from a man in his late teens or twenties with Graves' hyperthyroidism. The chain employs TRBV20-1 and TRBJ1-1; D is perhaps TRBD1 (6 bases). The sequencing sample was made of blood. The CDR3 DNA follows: TGCAGTGCTGGGATGGGCACAGGGTTAAGTCGTCGAGCTTTCTTT. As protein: CSAGMGTGLSRRAFF.